This T cell receptor (beta chain) was obtained from a study of graft-versus-host responses after intestinal transplantation. Germline V gene lookup returns CDR1 SGHKS and CDR2 YYEKEE (reference sequence). There are 18 residues in the CDR3. V shed 0 bases and J 3 bases; nucleotides not matched to a gene: 5. Regarding this clone: Its antigen is not known.

Generated by immunoSEQ multiplex PCR, the TCRdb table keeps only in-frame clones and is missing some. The sample holds some 130,000 clones, approximately 95% seen once. V and J are TRBV5-5 and TRBJ2-2; TRBD2 agrees at 13 bases. The input for sequencing was unstimulated CD8+ T cells sorted from spleen or lymph node cells, taken before intestinal transplant. The sequence was obtained from a human donor who received an intestinal transplant. The CDR3 DNA sequence: TGTGCCAGCAGCTTGGTGGGACTAGCGGGATCGGACACCGGGGAGCTGTTTTTT. Residues: CASSLVGLAGSDTGELFF.